The T cell receptor (beta chain) described here comes from a study of blood T cell repertoires in COVID-19. Whole-study context: COVID-19 samples from acute and convalescent phases originated in the United States, Italy and Spain. From T cells, B-cell-depleted T cells, or PBMCs came the material, which was cDNA or gDNA.

CDR1 MNHEY and CDR2 SVGAGI come from the germline V gene. Trimming removed 2 bases from V and 10 bases from J; junction bases left unmatched: 14. The CDR3 runs to 16 residues. Sequenced by immunoSEQ multiplex PCR; TCRdb stores in-frame clones only, minus some. Of about 52,000 clones listed, about four fifths are singletons. The sequence came from a woman older than 75 with COVID-19, enrolled during active disease. This chain connects TRBV6-5 to TRBJ2-1; 7 bases are a match to TRBD2. The sequenced sample consisted of peripheral blood. The CDR3 is CASSYGGDSHRGEQFF. CDR3 DNA sequence: TGTGCCAGCAGTTACGGGGGGGACTCACACCGCGGGGAGCAGTTCTTC.